The sequence of this T cell receptor (beta chain) was determined in a study of beta chain features in type 1 diabetes. Study context: Patients looked much like healthy donors when it came to age, gender and cell yields.

Sorted CD4+ subsets: naive, central memory, regulatory, stem cell-like memory (CD45RO/CCR7/CD25/CD127/CD95/CD27 panel). Whole-study findings and limits: Shorter TCRB CDR3s, moderately but significantly so, marked every one of the four CD4+ subsets in Type 1 diabetes patients. Insertions were fewer and deletions more numerous at VDJ junctions in type 1 diabetes patients.

Remarks on this clone: Its cognate antigen is unknown.

V gave up 6 bases and J gave up 6 bases; unmatched junction bases: 8. CDR3 size: 15 residues. Per the germline V gene, CDR1 is MRHNA and CDR2 is SNTAGT. cDNA synthesis used the whole RNA isolate, giving expressed TCRB sequences. Libraries were prepared by immunoSEQ multiplex PCR; TCRdb keeps only in-frame clonotypes and omits some of them. The sample holds some 270,000 clones, 8% seen once. The receptor comes from a woman aged 18-29 years in good health. The chain recombines TRBV6-4 with TRBJ1-6, with TRBD1 matching over 7 bases. Sample: central memory CD4+ T cells from blood. The chain's CDR3 is CASSQEDRSNSPLHF. In DNA form, the CDR3 reads TGTGCCAGCAGCCAAGAGGACAGGAGTAATTCACCCCTCCACTTT.